The TCR beta chain under discussion was sequenced for a study of blood T cell repertoires in COVID-19. Turning to the study itself: In each case, the material was cDNA or gDNA derived from T cells, B-cell-depleted T cells, or PBMCs.

Per the germline V gene, CDR1 is SGHNT and CDR2 is YYREEE (reference sequence). With V trimmed by 3 bases and J by 0 bases, 10 bases remained unmatched. The CDR3 has 17 residues. Clones were sequenced by immunoSEQ multiplex PCR, and TCRdb holds only the in-frame ones, with some missing. The repertoire holds more than 95,000 clones, with around 81% as singletons. The V gene is TRBV5-4, the J gene TRBJ1-2; 8 nucleotides match TRBD1. The sample consisted of peripheral blood. The TCR comes from a woman aged 50 to 65 with acute or convalescent COVID-19. In DNA form, the CDR3 reads TGTGCCAGCAGCTCAGGACAGGGCGGATGGGCTAACTATGGCTACACCTTC. Encoded protein: CASSSGQGGWANYGYTF.